This T cell receptor (beta chain) derives from a study of cytomegalovirus exposure and HLA in healthy donors. The CDR3 has 15 residues. J gave up 4 bases and V 3 bases, and 6 bases lay outside the gene matches. From germline, CDR1 is SGHTA and CDR2 FQGNSA. The PCR employed 60 Vbeta primers together with 13 Jbeta primers. Libraries were prepared by immunoSEQ multiplex PCR; TCRdb keeps only in-frame clonotypes and omits some of them. Among approximately 100,000 clones, about 76% were seen once, and the ten largest hold around 10%. The TCR originated in a woman aged 40 to 50 in good health and CMV-seropositive. The chain links TRBV7-2 to TRBJ2-5; 9 positions match TRBD2. Sequenced sample: PBMCs. CDR3 loop: CASSLRGGRGETQYF. The CDR3 region has the DNA TGTGCCAGCAGCTTGCGGGGGGGCCGGGGAGAGACCCAGTACTTC.